This T cell receptor beta chain appears in the sequencing data of a study of PD-1 blockade in classical Hodgkin lymphoma. Study-level results: The diversity seen at baseline in complete responders resembled that of newly diagnosed patients. The origin of the repertoire differences remains undefined, with disease activity or prior therapy as possible causes. It was reported that newly diagnosed patients had less baseline TCR diversity than healthy donors.

Here immunoSEQ multiplex PCR was the method, and the copy in TCRdb shows in-frame clones only, minus some. The sample has around 6,000 clones; roughly half are singletons. Relapse was seen in all patients after autologous stem cell transplantation, and brentuximab vedotin exposure was variable. Isolation of CD8+ T cells from thawed PBMCs used magnetic negative selection. With respect to this clone: Antigen: not known.

The V gene lost 5 bases and the J gene lost 8 bases, with 13 bases spanning the gap. The CDR3 runs to 13 residues. Per the germline V gene, CDR1 is SEHNR and CDR2 is FQNEAQ (reference sequence). Sequences were derived from CD8+ T cells from blood, sampled at baseline. The chain couples TRBV7-9 to TRBJ2-4; D may be TRBD2 (7 bases). This TCR was sampled from a human donor with classical Hodgkin lymphoma. In DNA, the CDR3 is TGTGCCAGCAGCCGGGGGGCCCGGGACATTCAGTACTTC. It encodes CASSRGARDIQYF.